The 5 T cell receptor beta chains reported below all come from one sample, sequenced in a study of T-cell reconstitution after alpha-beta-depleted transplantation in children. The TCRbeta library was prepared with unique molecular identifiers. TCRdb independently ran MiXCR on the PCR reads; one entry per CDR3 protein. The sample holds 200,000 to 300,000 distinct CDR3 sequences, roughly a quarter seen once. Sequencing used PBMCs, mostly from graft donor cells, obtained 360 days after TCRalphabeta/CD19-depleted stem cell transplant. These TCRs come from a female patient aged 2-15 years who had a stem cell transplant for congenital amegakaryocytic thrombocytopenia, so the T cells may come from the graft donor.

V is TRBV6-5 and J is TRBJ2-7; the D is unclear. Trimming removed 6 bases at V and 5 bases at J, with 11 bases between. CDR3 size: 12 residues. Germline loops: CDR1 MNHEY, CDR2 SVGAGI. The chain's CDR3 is CASSSGWNEQYF. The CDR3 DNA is TGTGCCAGCAGCTCCGGCTGGAACGAGCAGTACTTC.

The DNA of the CDR3 is TGTGCCGTTGGAGGACTAGCGGGAAACAATGAGCAGTTCTTC. Translated: CAVGGLAGNNEQFF. This chain links TRBV10-3 with TRBJ2-1, with 12 bases aligning to TRBD2. CDR1 is ENHRY and CDR2 is SYGVKD in the germline V gene. The CDR3 spans 14 residues. Trimming removed 11 bases from V and 5 bases from J; junction bases left unmatched: 7.

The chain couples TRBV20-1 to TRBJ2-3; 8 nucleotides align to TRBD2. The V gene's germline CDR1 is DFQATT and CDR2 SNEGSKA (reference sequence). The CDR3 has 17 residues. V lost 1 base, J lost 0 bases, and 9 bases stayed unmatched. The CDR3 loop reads CSARGVAGRASTDTQYF. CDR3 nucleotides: TGCAGTGCTAGAGGTGTAGCGGGAAGGGCGAGCACAGATACGCAGTATTTT.

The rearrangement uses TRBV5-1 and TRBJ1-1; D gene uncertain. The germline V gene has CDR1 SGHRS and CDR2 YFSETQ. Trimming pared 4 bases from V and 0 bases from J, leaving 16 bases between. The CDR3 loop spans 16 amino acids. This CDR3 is CASSLRLSPMNTEAFF. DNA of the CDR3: TGCGCCAGCAGCCTCCGTTTGAGTCCCATGAACACTGAAGCTTTCTTT.

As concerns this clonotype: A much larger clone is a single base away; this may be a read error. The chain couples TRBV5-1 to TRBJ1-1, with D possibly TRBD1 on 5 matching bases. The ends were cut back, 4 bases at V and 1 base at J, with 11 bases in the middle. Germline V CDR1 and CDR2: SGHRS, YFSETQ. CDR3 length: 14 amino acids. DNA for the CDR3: TGCGCCAGCAGCCGGGACGACCCGAACACTGAAGCTTTCTTT. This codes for CASSRDDPNTEAFF.